A single sample is the source of the 26 T cell receptor beta chains below, sequenced in a study of blood T cells in healthy people across ages. A sample-barcoded 5' primer and a J-beta primer mix were used in a second PCR of roughly 7 to 12 cycles. TCRdb passed the 5' RACE reads through MiXCR, listing each CDR3 protein once. The data show 1,500,000 or so distinct CDR3 sequences, approximately 59% seen once. Material for sequencing was blood. Receptors originate from a man aged 18 to 29 in good health.

The sample holds a few counts of this clonotype. V is TRBV29-1 and J is TRBJ2-7; D is perhaps TRBD2 (6 bases). Germline-derived CDR1 and CDR2 are SQVTM and ANQGSEA. V was cut by 7 bases and J by 1 base, with 20 bases left in between. CDR3 length: 15 amino acids. The DNA for the CDR3 is TGCAGCGCAGAACTCCCCGGGACTGAATCCTACGAGCAGTACTTC. This sequence encodes CSAELPGTESYEQYF.

The rearrangement uses TRBV6-6 and TRBJ2-6, with D perhaps matching TRBD2 (6 bases). The V end lost 8 bases, the J end lost 1 base, and 18 bases lay between the germline ends. This CDR3 region has 17 residues. Germline lookup yields CDR1 MNHNY and CDR2 SVGAGI (reference sequence). This chain's CDR3 is CASLNGDFASGANVLTF. In DNA form, the CDR3 reads TGTGCCAGCCTTAACGGGGACTTTGCGTCTGGGGCCAACGTCCTGACTTTC.

This clonotype was seen a few times. The chain carries TRBV7-2 and TRBJ2-3; perhaps TRBD1 as D (6 bases). The CDR3 runs 15 residues. Germline loops: CDR1 SGHTA, CDR2 FQGNSA. V dropped 5 bases and J dropped 1 base, with 13 bases sitting between them. The CDR3 protein is CASSPQGGRTDTQYF. Written as DNA, the CDR3 is TGTGCCAGCAGCCCCCAAGGGGGACGCACAGATACGCAGTATTTT.

This chain links TRBV12-3 or TRBV12-4 with TRBJ1-2; D is uncertain. CDR3 length: 12 amino acids. V gave up 7 bases and J gave up 5 bases, with 11 bases separating them. This chain's CDR3 is CASKRQEYGYTF. The CDR3 nucleotides are TGTGCCAGCAAGAGGCAGGAGTATGGCTACACCTTC.

The V call is TRBV6-2 or TRBV6-3, the J call TRBJ2-1, with a weak D call TRBD2 (6 bases). CDR3 length equals 15 residues. V dropped 2 bases and J dropped 7 bases, with 15 bases sitting between them. Per the germline V gene, CDR1 is MNHEY and CDR2 is SVGEGT. CDR3: CASSYADPGLNEQFF. The CDR3 DNA reads TGTGCCAGCAGTTACGCCGACCCGGGACTTAATGAGCAGTTCTTC.

The gene calls are TRBV5-1 and TRBJ1-1, with D hard to call. Germline-derived CDR1 and CDR2 are SGHRS and YFSETQ. CDR3 length: 15 residues. V was pared by 4 bases and J by 4 bases, with 17 bases between. The chain's CDR3 is CASSLMEVGGTEAFF. The CDR3 bases are TGCGCCAGCAGCCTAATGGAGGTGGGCGGCACTGAAGCTTTCTTT.

This clonotype was counted a few times. CDR3 sequence (DNA): TGCGCCAGCACCGGAGGGGCTAATGGCTACACCTTC. This gives the protein CASTGGANGYTF. The V call is TRBV5-1, the J call TRBJ1-2, with D perhaps matching TRBD1 (5 bases). The CDR3 contains 12 residues. V lost 6 bases to trimming and J lost 6 bases, with 12 bases between them. Germline CDR1 is SGHRS and CDR2 is YFSETQ.

The V call is TRBV3-1, the J call TRBJ2-1; TRBD2 aligns across 10 bases. The germline V gene encodes CDR1 LGHDT and CDR2 YNNKEL (reference sequence). This CDR3 contains 17 residues. Trimming removed 1 base from V and 0 bases from J; junction bases left unmatched: 3. The DNA for the CDR3 is TGTGCCAGCAGCCAAGTTAGCGGGGGGAGCTCCTACAATGAGCAGTTCTTC. Protein sequence: CASSQVSGGSSYNEQFF.

This chain uses TRBV10-3 with TRBJ2-7, with D uncertain. The last part of the DNA fits TRBJ2-4 better; the J call may be wrong. The germline V gene has CDR1 ENHRY and CDR2 SYGVKD. This CDR3 is built from 15 residues. The CDR3 DNA sequence: TGTGCCATCAGTGAGTCAAGGTTATGGAAAAACATTCAGTACTTC. Translated: CAISESRLWKNIQYF.

The genes are TRBV12-3 or TRBV12-4 and TRBJ2-3, with a weak D call TRBD2 (6 bases). V lost 6 bases and J 3 bases, leaving 13 bases between the germline ends. The CDR3 covers 14 residues. CDR3 nucleotides: TGTGCCAGCAGGCCCGAGCTAGCGACAGATACGCAGTATTTT. Its translation is CASRPELATDTQYF.

The CDR3 reads CASSQTRDNEQYF. The CDR3 nucleotides read TGTGCCAGCAGCCAAACGCGGGACAATGAGCAGTACTTC. The chain is built from TRBV3-1 and TRBJ2-5; D tentatively reads TRBD1 or TRBD2 (6 bases each). V was clipped by 2 bases and J by 11 bases, with 15 bases between them. The germline V gene has CDR1 LGHDT and CDR2 YNNKEL (reference sequence). The CDR3 runs to 13 residues.

The J gene is TRBJ2-1, the V gene TRBV7-9; 8 bases agree with TRBD2. The CDR3 extends over 15 amino acids. Per the germline V gene, CDR1 is SEHNR and CDR2 is FQNEAQ (reference sequence). V was pared by 5 bases and J by 5 bases, with 8 bases of the junction left unmatched. This CDR3 is CASSHGGGNNNEQFF. Here the CDR3 DNA reads TGTGCCAGCAGCCACGGGGGGGGTAACAACAATGAGCAGTTCTTC.

The rearrangement uses TRBV13 and TRBJ2-7; D is perhaps TRBD1 (5 bases). The CDR3 has 17 residues. Trimming shortened V by 1 base and J by 0 bases, and 16 bases separated the two germline ends. Germline CDR1 PRHDT, CDR2 FYEKMQ (reference sequence). The CDR3: CASSLEGLGRSSYEQYF. CDR3 DNA: TGTGCCAGCAGCTTAGAAGGCTTGGGGCGGAGCTCCTACGAGCAGTACTTC. The variable domain in full, with the rest retrieved from reference TRBV13 and TRBJ2-7, is AAGVIQSPRHLIKEKRETATLKCYPIPRHDTVYWYQQGPGQDPQFLISFYEKMQSDKGSIPDRFSAQQFSDYHSELNMSSLELGDSALYFCASSLEGLGRSSYEQYFGPGTRLTVT.

This chain connects TRBV3-1 to TRBJ2-5, with 7 bases matching TRBD1. V lost 3 bases and J lost 5; bases outside the gene matches: 12. This CDR3 is 16 amino acids long. The germline CDR1 and CDR2 sequences are LGHDT and YNNKEL (reference sequence). The CDR3 loop is CASSQEFGRGRETQYF. The CDR3 nucleotides are TGTGCCAGCAGCCAGGAGTTTGGAAGGGGGCGTGAGACCCAGTACTTC.

The chain has TRBV20-1 and TRBJ2-2; D call uncertain. The CDR3 runs to 15 residues. Trimming stripped 3 bases from V and 3 bases from J, with 14 bases between. Germline CDR1 DFQATT, CDR2 SNEGSKA (reference sequence). The CDR3 loop reads CSASPLRAYTGELFF. The CDR3 coding sequence is TGCAGTGCTAGTCCACTCCGGGCCTACACCGGGGAGCTGTTTTTT.

This clonotype was seen more than once but under ten times. The V gene is TRBV10-3, the J gene TRBJ2-1; a possible D gene is TRBD2 (6 bases). Germline V gives CDR1 ENHRY, CDR2 SYGVKD. V was shortened by 3 bases and J by 9 bases, with 9 bases between the two germline ends. The length of the CDR3 is 12 residues. CDR3 loop: CAISETGAEQFF. The CDR3 nucleotides are TGTGCCATCAGTGAAACGGGAGCTGAGCAGTTCTTC.

The V gene is TRBV5-1, the J gene TRBJ2-7; 7 positions match TRBD2. The CDR3 length is 13 residues. V dropped 4 bases and J dropped 5; count of bases not matched to a gene: 6. CDR1 is SGHRS, CDR2 YFSETQ, per germline. The CDR3, as DNA: TGCGCCAGCAGCCCCGGGGGGTTAAACGAGCAGTACTTC. Protein sequence: CASSPGGLNEQYF.

This clonotype was picked up a small number of times. The chain links TRBV29-1 to TRBJ2-6; perhaps TRBD2 as D (5 bases). CDR1 and CDR2 from the germline V gene are SQVTM and ANQGSEA. The CDR3 is made up of 13 amino acids. V lost 3 bases and J 6 bases, leaving 9 bases between the germline ends. The CDR3 DNA follows: TGCAGCGTTGACGAGGGAGTGGCCAACGTCCTGACTTTC. As protein: CSVDEGVANVLTF.

V gene TRBV12-3 or TRBV12-4 combines with J gene TRBJ1-2, with D tentatively TRBD1 (5 bases). The CDR3 runs to 14 residues. V lost 6 bases and J lost 1, with 12 bases in between. The CDR3 nucleotides are TGTGCCAGCAGCCAACAGGCGGGTAACTATGGCTACACCTTC. Its translation: CASSQQAGNYGYTF.

The V call is TRBV5-1, the J call TRBJ1-2; D uncertain. CDR1 is SGHRS, CDR2 YFSETQ, per germline. With 3 bases removed from V and 4 bases from J, the gap between germline ends came to 10 bases. The CDR3 extends over 13 amino acids. In DNA form, the CDR3 reads TGCGCCAGCAGCTCCCAGGCTGGCTATGGCTACACCTTC. Translation: CASSSQAGYGYTF.

This chain uses TRBV27 with TRBJ1-1; the D is unclear. The CDR3 length is 16 residues. With 6 bases removed from V and 3 bases from J, the gap between germline ends came to 20 bases. Per germline, CDR1 MNHEY and CDR2 SMNVEV (reference sequence). DNA of the CDR3: TGTGCCAGCAGCCCCGGGGAGGGAGGGATAGACACTGAAGCTTTCTTT. It codes for CASSPGEGGIDTEAFF.

The chain carries TRBV3-1 and TRBJ1-1, with no clear D. The ends were cut back, 1 base at V and 1 base at J, with 10 bases in the middle. Germline V gene data show CDR1 as LGHDT and CDR2 as YNNKEL (reference sequence). The CDR3 is 15 amino acids. Here the CDR3 DNA reads TGTGCCAGCAGCCAAGCCGTCGCGGGGAACACTGAAGCTTTCTTT. This gives the protein CASSQAVAGNTEAFF.

The chain combines TRBV4-1 with TRBJ2-5; D might be TRBD1 or TRBD2, each matching 6 bases. Trimming took 1 base from V and 3 from J, leaving 12 bases between them. Germline lookup yields CDR1 MGHRA and CDR2 YSYEKL. The CDR3 spans 15 residues. CDR3 protein: CASSQGGGTEETQYF. The CDR3 bases are TGCGCCAGCAGCCAAGGAGGGGGGACTGAAGAGACCCAGTACTTC.

This clonotype was counted once. The V call is TRBV2, the J call TRBJ1-2; tentative D call: TRBD1 (5 bases). CDR1 is SNHLY, CDR2 FYNNEI, per germline. This CDR3 comprises 15 residues. V gave up 4 bases and J gave up 0 bases, with 12 bases separating them. The CDR3 is CASSVLTTANYGYTF. The CDR3 DNA reads TGTGCCAGCAGTGTCTTAACGACAGCTAACTATGGCTACACCTTC. The full variable domain, its missing parts supplied by reference TRBV2 and TRBJ1-2, is EPEVTQTPSHQVTQMGQEVILRCVPISNHLYFYWYRQILGQKVEFLVSFYNNEISEKSEIFDDQFSVERPDGSNFTLKIRSTKLEDSAMYFCASSVLTTANYGYTFGSGTRLTVV.

This chain connects TRBV27 to TRBJ2-3, with D maybe TRBD2 (6 bases). Germline CDR1 and CDR2: MNHEY and SMNVEV (reference sequence). Trimming left V 7 bases short and J 0 bases short, with 26 bases between. This CDR3 contains 19 residues. The CDR3 spells CASTMGGRQGAPSTDTQYF. The CDR3 DNA sequence: TGTGCCAGCACCATGGGAGGTCGCCAAGGGGCACCTAGCACAGATACGCAGTATTTT.

With respect to this clonotype: At one boundary the junction diverges from the germline segment, which might be a read error. This chain connects TRBV20-1 to TRBJ2-1; 7 bases fit TRBD1. The CDR3 consists of 12 residues. Germline lookup yields CDR1 DFQATT and CDR2 SNEGSKA (reference sequence). CDR3 nucleotides: TGCAGTGCTAGAGACAGGGGGAATGAGGAGTTCTTC. Residues: CSARDRGNEEFF.